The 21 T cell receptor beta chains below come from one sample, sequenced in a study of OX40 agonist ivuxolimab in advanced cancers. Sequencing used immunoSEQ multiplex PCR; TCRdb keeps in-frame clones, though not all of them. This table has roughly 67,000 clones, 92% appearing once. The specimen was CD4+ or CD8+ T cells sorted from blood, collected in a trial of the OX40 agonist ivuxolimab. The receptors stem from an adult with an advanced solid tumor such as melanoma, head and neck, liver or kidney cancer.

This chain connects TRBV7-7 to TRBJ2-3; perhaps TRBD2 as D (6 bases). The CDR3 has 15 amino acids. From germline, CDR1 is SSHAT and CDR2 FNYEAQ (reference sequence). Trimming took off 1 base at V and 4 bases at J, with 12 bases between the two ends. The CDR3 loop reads CASSLELAPADTQYF. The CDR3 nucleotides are TGTGCCAGCAGCTTAGAACTAGCCCCCGCAGATACGCAGTATTTT.

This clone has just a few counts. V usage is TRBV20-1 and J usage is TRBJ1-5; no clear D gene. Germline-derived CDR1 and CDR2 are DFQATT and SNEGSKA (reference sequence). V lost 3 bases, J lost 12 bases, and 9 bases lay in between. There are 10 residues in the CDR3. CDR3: CSARSSGQHF. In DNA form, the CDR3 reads TGCAGTGCTAGGTCCTCAGGCCAGCATTTT.

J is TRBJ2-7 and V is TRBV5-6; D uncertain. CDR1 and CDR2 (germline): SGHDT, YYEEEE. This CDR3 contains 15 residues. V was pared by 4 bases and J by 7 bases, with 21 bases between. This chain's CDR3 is CASSLQGSLELEQYF. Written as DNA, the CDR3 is TGTGCCAGCAGCCTCCAAGGGTCCCTAGAGTTAGAGCAGTACTTC.

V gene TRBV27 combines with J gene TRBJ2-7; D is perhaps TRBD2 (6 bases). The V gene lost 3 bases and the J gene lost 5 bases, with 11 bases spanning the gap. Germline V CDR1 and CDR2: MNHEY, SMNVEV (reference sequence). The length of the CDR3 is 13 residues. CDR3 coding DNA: TGTGCCAGCAGTTTGATCCTAGCGCACGAGCAGTACTTC. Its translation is CASSLILAHEQYF.

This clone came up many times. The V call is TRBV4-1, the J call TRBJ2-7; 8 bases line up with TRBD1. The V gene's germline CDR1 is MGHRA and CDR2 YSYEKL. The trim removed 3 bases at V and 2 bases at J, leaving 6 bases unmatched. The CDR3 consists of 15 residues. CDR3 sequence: CASSHLWTGPYEQYF. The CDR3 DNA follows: TGCGCCAGCAGCCATCTTTGGACAGGGCCCTACGAGCAGTACTTC.

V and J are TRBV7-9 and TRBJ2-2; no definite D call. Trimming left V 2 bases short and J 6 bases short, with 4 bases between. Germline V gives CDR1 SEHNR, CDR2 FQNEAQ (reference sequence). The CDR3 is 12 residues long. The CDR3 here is CASSLMSGELFF. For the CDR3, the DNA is TGTGCCAGCAGCTTAATGTCCGGGGAGCTGTTTTTT.

The CDR3 spells CASSLLGARPYEQYF. Here the CDR3 DNA reads TGTGCCAGCAGCTTACTCGGGGCGAGGCCCTACGAGCAGTACTTC. The gene calls are TRBV7-8 and TRBJ2-7, with D possibly being TRBD1 or TRBD2 (5 bases each). The CDR3 is 15 amino acids. In germline, CDR1 is SGHVS, CDR2 FQNEAQ. V lost 2 bases, J lost 2 bases, and 13 bases lay in between.

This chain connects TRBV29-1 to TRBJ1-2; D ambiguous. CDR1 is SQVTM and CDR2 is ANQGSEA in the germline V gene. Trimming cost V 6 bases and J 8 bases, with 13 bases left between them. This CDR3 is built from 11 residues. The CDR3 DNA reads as TGCAGCGTCCAGACGGATTTCGGCTACACCTTC. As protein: CSVQTDFGYTF.

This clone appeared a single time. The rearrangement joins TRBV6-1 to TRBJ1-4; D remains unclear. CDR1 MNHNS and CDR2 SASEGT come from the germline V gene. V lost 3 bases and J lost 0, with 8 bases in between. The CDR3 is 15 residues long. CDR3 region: CASSDIGTTNEKLFF. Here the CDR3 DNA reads TGTGCCAGCAGTGATATAGGGACAACTAATGAAAAACTGTTTTTT.

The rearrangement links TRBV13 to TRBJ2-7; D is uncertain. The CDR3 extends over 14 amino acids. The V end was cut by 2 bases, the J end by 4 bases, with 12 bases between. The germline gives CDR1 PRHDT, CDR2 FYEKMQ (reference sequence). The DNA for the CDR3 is TGTGCCAGCAGCTTATGGGAAGCCGGGTACGAGCAGTACTTC. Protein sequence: CASSLWEAGYEQYF.

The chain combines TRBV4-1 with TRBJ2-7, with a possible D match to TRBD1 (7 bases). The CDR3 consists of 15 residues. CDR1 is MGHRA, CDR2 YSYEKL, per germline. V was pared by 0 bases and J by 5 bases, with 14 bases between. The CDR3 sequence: CASSQEEGAWDEQYF. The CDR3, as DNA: TGCGCCAGCAGCCAAGAGGAGGGGGCATGGGACGAGCAGTACTTC.

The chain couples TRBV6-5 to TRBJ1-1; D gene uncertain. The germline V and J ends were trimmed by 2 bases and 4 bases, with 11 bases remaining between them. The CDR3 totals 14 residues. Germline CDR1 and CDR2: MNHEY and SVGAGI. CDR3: CASSYGPPVTEAFF. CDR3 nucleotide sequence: TGTGCCAGCAGTTACGGGCCCCCCGTCACTGAAGCTTTCTTT.

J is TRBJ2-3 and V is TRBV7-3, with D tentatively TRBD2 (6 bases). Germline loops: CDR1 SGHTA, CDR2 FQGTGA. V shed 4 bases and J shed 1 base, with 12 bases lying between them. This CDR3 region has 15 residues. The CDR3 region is CASSSETGGTDTQYF. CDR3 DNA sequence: TGTGCCAGCAGCTCTGAGACGGGGGGCACAGATACGCAGTATTTT.

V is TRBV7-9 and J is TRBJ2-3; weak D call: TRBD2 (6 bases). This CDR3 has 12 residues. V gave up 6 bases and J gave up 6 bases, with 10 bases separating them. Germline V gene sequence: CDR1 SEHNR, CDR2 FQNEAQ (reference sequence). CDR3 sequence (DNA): TGTGCCAGCAGACTAGGAGGGGATACGCAGTATTTT. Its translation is CASRLGGDTQYF.

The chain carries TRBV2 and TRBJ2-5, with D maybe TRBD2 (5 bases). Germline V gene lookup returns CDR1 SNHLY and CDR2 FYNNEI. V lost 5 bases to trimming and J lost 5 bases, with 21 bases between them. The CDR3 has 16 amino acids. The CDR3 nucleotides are TGTGCCAGCAGTACTTGGTCGCAGCGGCCGGAGGAGACCCAGTACTTC. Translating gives CASSTWSQRPEETQYF.

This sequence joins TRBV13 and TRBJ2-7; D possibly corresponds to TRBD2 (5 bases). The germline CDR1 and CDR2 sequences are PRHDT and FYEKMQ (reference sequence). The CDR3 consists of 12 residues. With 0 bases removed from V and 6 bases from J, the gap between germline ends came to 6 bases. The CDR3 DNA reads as TGTGCCAGCAGCTTAGGAGGGAGCGAGCAGTACTTC. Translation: CASSLGGSEQYF.

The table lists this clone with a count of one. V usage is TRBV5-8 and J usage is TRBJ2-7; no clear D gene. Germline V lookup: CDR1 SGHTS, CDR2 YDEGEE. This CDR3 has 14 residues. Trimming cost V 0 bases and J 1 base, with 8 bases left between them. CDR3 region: CASSLAPTSYEQYF. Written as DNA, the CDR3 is TGTGCCAGCAGCTTGGCTCCCACGTCCTACGAGCAGTACTTC.

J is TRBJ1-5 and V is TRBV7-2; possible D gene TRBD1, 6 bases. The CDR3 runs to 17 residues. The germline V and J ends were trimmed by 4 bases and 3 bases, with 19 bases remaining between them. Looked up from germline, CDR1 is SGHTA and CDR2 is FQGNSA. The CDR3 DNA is TGTGCCAGCAGCTCTTACAAGGGGGTTTGGGACAATCAGCCCCAGCATTTT. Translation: CASSSYKGVWDNQPQHF.

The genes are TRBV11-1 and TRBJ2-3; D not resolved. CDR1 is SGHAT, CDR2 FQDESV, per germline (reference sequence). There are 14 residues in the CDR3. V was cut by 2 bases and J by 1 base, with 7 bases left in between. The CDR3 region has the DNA TGTGCCAGCAGCTTAATGTGGGGCACAGATACGCAGTATTTT. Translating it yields CASSLMWGTDTQYF.

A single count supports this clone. DNA of the CDR3: TGTGCCAGCAGTCTCGGACTTGAAACAGATACGCAGTATTTT. It yields the protein CASSLGLETDTQYF. The chain is built from TRBV28 and TRBJ2-3; D may be TRBD2 (5 bases). V lost 5 bases and J lost 3, with 12 bases in between. CDR1 MDHEN and CDR2 SYDVKM come from the germline V gene. The CDR3 length is 14 residues.

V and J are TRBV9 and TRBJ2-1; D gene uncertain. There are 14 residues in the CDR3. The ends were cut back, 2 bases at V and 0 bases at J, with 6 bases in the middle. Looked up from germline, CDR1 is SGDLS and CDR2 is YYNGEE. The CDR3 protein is CASSVQSSYNEQFF. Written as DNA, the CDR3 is TGTGCCAGCAGCGTTCAGAGCTCCTACAATGAGCAGTTCTTC.